A single sample is the source of the 30 T cell receptor beta chains below, sequenced in a study of Ad26.COV2.S vaccination and SARS-CoV-2 variants. Treatment indicated: around 19 received Ad26.COV2.S at low or high dose, single or two shots; 5 received placebo; per-sample allocation not given. Sampling took place 63 days after the first vaccine or placebo injection. Assay used: immunoSEQ multiplex PCR; TCRdb lists only in-frame clones, some missing. The repertoire includes under 400,000 clones, about nine tenths of them detected once, and about 3.4% sits in the top ten. This sample comprised peripheral blood, obtained in a trial of Ad26.COV2.S vaccine versus placebo. These receptors were collected from a person aged 18-65 years who received the Ad26.COV2.S COVID-19 vaccine or a placebo.

This chain uses TRBV11-2 with TRBJ1-1, with D maybe TRBD1 (5 bases). Germline V gene sequence: CDR1 SGHAT, CDR2 FQNNGV. V was clipped by 1 base and J by 1 base, with 7 bases between them. The CDR3 consists of 14 residues. CDR3 nucleotide sequence: TGTGCCAGCAGCTTAGGTAGGGGGAACACTGAAGCTTTCTTT. Translating gives CASSLGRGNTEAFF.

This clone was seen just once. V and J are TRBV11-2 and TRBJ2-7; weak D call: TRBD2 (6 bases). The V end lost 5 bases, the J end lost 6 bases, and 17 bases lay between the germline ends. In germline, CDR1 is SGHAT, CDR2 FQNNGV. CDR3 length: 14 residues. CDR3: CASSTRSGLGEQYF. The CDR3 coding sequence is TGTGCCAGCAGCACTCGTTCGGGACTGGGCGAGCAGTACTTC. Full variable domain (missing parts from reference TRBV11-2 and TRBJ2-7): EAGVAQSPRYKIIEKRQSVAFWCNPISGHATLYWYQQILGQGPKLLIQFQNNGVVDDSQLPKDRFSAERLKGVDSTLKIQPAKLEDSAVYLCASSTRSGLGEQYFGPGTRLTVT.

J is TRBJ1-1 and V is TRBV19; weak D call: TRBD1 (5 bases). CDR3 length equals 14 residues. V gave up 5 bases and J gave up 3 bases, with 13 bases separating them. CDR1 LNHDA and CDR2 SQIVND come from the germline V gene (reference sequence). CDR3 bases: TGTGCCAGTAGTGTGCAGGGAGGACACACTGAAGCTTTCTTT. This sequence encodes CASSVQGGHTEAFF.

The chain joins TRBV3-1 (or the pseudogene TRBV3-2) to TRBJ2-1; D may match TRBD1 or TRBD2 (5 bases each). The CDR3 totals 17 residues. V was clipped by 4 bases and J by 7 bases, with 23 bases between them. Germline CDR1 is LGHDT and CDR2 is YNNKEL (reference sequence). For the CDR3, the DNA is TGTGCCAGCAGCCTCTCCGGGACCGGGCCCAAGGAGAATGAGCAGTTCTTC. Translated, it gives CASSLSGTGPKENEQFF.

The chain employs TRBV5-8 and TRBJ2-3, with D maybe TRBD1 (6 bases). This CDR3 has 13 residues. With 3 bases removed from V and 1 base from J, the gap between germline ends came to 6 bases. Germline V lookup: CDR1 SGHTS, CDR2 YDEGEE. The CDR3 loop reads CASSYRGTDTQYF. The CDR3 DNA sequence: TGTGCCAGCAGCTACAGGGGCACAGATACGCAGTATTTT.

The chain joins TRBV19 to TRBJ1-4; D might be TRBD1 (6 bases). The CDR3 runs to 16 residues. V was cut by 5 bases and J by 2 bases, with 15 bases left in between. From germline, CDR1 is LNHDA and CDR2 SQIVND (reference sequence). This CDR3 reads CASSGFGGQTNEKLFF. The CDR3 nucleotides are TGTGCCAGTAGTGGCTTTGGGGGGCAGACTAATGAAAAACTGTTTTTT. Full variable domain (missing parts from reference TRBV19 and TRBJ1-4): DGGITQSPKYLFRKEGQNVTLSCEQNLNHDAMYWYRQDPGQGLRLIYYSQIVNDFQKGDIAEGYSVSREKKESFPLTVTSAQKNPTAFYLCASSGFGGQTNEKLFFGSGTQLSVL.

The gene calls are TRBV9 and TRBJ2-6; TRBD2 might be the D (6 bases). Germline V gives CDR1 SGDLS, CDR2 YYNGEE. This CDR3 comprises 18 residues. Trimming stripped 3 bases from V and 0 bases from J, with 16 bases between. This CDR3 reads CASSALGGAVSGANVLTF. The CDR3 coding sequence is TGTGCCAGCAGCGCGCTAGGCGGGGCCGTCTCTGGGGCCAACGTCCTGACTTTC.

The chain links TRBV19 to TRBJ2-7; D gene uncertain. The length of the CDR3 is 15 residues. Germline CDR1 and CDR2: LNHDA and SQIVND (reference sequence). V was cut by 3 bases and J by 0 bases, with 12 bases left in between. CDR3 DNA: TGTGCCAGTAGTATTCGAACGGAGAGCTCCTACGAGCAGTACTTC. Translated: CASSIRTESSYEQYF.

The V call is TRBV6-2 or TRBV6-3, the J call TRBJ1-1; 8 bases are shared with TRBD1. This CDR3 is built from 17 residues. Per the germline V gene, CDR1 is MNHEY and CDR2 is SVGEGT. The ends lost 2 bases at V and 1 base at J; junction bases unmatched: 9. The CDR3 nucleotides read TGTGCCAGCAGTTACACCACAGGGGGAGCTAAGAACACTGAAGCTTTCTTT. Translating it yields CASSYTTGGAKNTEAFF.

This chain joins TRBV7-2 and TRBJ1-3; D is unclear. The CDR3 totals 16 residues. V lost 0 bases and J 4 bases, leaving 13 bases between the germline ends. The germline V gene encodes CDR1 SGHTA and CDR2 FQGNSA. CDR3 DNA sequence: TGTGCCAGCAGCTTAGCTGGGGTGGACGTCGGAAACACCATATATTTT. Translated, it gives CASSLAGVDVGNTIYF.

The CDR3 DNA sequence: TGTGCCACCATAAGCAGCTTAGAAGGCTCAGGGGACGCTTTCTTT. Translated, it gives CATISSLEGSGDAFF. This chain joins TRBV13 and TRBJ1-1, with a weak D call TRBD1 (6 bases). Germline CDR1 is PRHDT and CDR2 is FYEKMQ (reference sequence). V was trimmed by 10 bases and J by 11 bases, leaving 29 bases between them. The CDR3 is 15 residues long.

V and J are TRBV5-6 and TRBJ2-5, with D tentatively TRBD1 (6 bases). Germline-derived CDR1 and CDR2 are SGHDT and YYEEEE. Trimming took 2 bases from V and 6 from J, leaving 14 bases between them. The CDR3 is 14 amino acids. For the CDR3, the DNA is TGTGCCAGCAGCTTTTTGGGGGCCGGACAGACCCAGTACTTC. Translated: CASSFLGAGQTQYF.

The rearrangement links TRBV12-2 to TRBJ2-2; the table names TRBD2, a call not compared with the DNA. TRBV12-2 is an annotated pseudogene. The CDR3 is 15 amino acids. As DNA, the CDR3 is TGTGCAAGTCGCTCCGGCGGGGGGCCGGGCGGGGAGCTGTTTTTT. It specifies CASRSGGGPGGELFF.

This sequence joins TRBV9 and TRBJ1-3; no clear D. The length of the CDR3 is 14 residues. Germline CDR1 is SGDLS and CDR2 is YYNGEE. Trimming removed 0 bases at V and 3 bases at J, with 7 bases between. The CDR3 sequence is CASSVGRIGNTIYF. The CDR3 DNA follows: TGTGCCAGCAGCGTAGGCAGAATTGGAAACACCATATATTTT.

This chain connects TRBV3-1 (or the pseudogene TRBV3-2) to TRBJ2-5, with 7 bases identical to TRBD2. The CDR3 covers 17 residues. Germline V gene data show CDR1 as LGHDT and CDR2 as YNNKEL (reference sequence). Trimming removed 7 bases from V and 1 base from J; junction bases left unmatched: 15. CDR3 sequence: CASTKGRSGEFQETQYF. The CDR3 DNA follows: TGTGCCAGCACCAAAGGTAGGAGCGGGGAGTTCCAAGAGACCCAGTACTTC.

The chain uses TRBV19 and TRBJ1-1, with 7 bases matching TRBD1. The CDR3 has 13 residues. In germline, CDR1 is LNHDA, CDR2 SQIVND (reference sequence). J lost 3 bases, V lost 5 bases, and 3 bases had no gene match. The CDR3 DNA is TGTGCCAGTAGTGCCCAGGGGGACACTGAAGCTTTCTTT. Protein sequence: CASSAQGDTEAFF.

This clone was observed a single time. The chain's CDR3 is CASQRESTEAFF. The CDR3, as DNA: TGTGCCAGTCAGCGGGAGAGCACTGAAGCTTTCTTT. The rearrangement joins TRBV18 to TRBJ1-1; D ambiguous. From germline, CDR1 is KGHSH and CDR2 LQKENI. Trimming removed 9 bases at V and 4 bases at J, with 12 bases between. The CDR3 has 12 amino acids.

This rearrangement joins TRBV6-5 to TRBJ1-1; no definite D call. The germline gives CDR1 MNHEY, CDR2 SVGAGI. This CDR3 contains 15 residues. Trimming removed 0 bases at V and 0 bases at J, with 8 bases between. The CDR3 nucleotides are TGTGCCAGCAGTTACTCGGCAGCCGTGAACACTGAAGCTTTCTTT. Its protein is CASSYSAAVNTEAFF.

CDR3 region: CASTLQGAWGQPQHF. The DNA for the CDR3 is TGTGCCAGTACCCTACAGGGGGCCTGGGGACAGCCCCAGCATTTT. V usage is TRBV19 and J usage is TRBJ1-5, with 9 bases lining up with TRBD1. The CDR3 covers 15 residues. V shed 7 bases, J shed 7 bases, and the junction held 11 bases outside the gene matches. Germline-derived CDR1 and CDR2 are LNHDA and SQIVND (reference sequence).

The CDR3 here is CASRSGGPYNEQFF. The DNA of the CDR3 is TGTGCCAGCAGGTCGGGCGGTCCCTACAATGAGCAGTTCTTC. The chain combines TRBV14 with TRBJ2-1; D is uncertain. The CDR3 runs 14 residues. Trimming cost V 6 bases and J 2 bases, with 11 bases left between them. From germline, CDR1 is SGHDN and CDR2 FVKESK. The variable domain in full, with the rest retrieved from reference TRBV14 and TRBJ2-1, is EAGVTQFPSHSVIEKGQTVTLRCDPISGHDNLYWYRRVMGKEIKFLLHFVKESKQDESGMPNNRFLAERTGGTYSTLKVQPAELEDSGVYFCASRSGGPYNEQFFGPGTRLTVL.

In nucleotides, the CDR3 is TGTGCCAGTAGTATCGGGACAGGGCGGAGGGAAGCTTTCTTT. Residues: CASSIGTGRREAFF. This sequence joins TRBV19 and TRBJ1-1; 9 bases are a match to TRBD1. V was clipped by 3 bases and J by 8 bases; unmatched bases: 7. Germline V gene sequence: CDR1 LNHDA, CDR2 SQIVND (reference sequence). This CDR3 is 14 amino acids long.

The J gene is TRBJ1-4, the V gene TRBV30; D unclear. Germline values: CDR1 GTSNPN, CDR2 SVGIG (reference sequence). The V end was cut by 3 bases, the J end by 0 bases, with 8 bases between. CDR3 size: 14 residues. CDR3 region: CAWSPGATNEKLFF. The CDR3 DNA sequence: TGTGCCTGGAGCCCCGGAGCAACTAATGAAAAACTGTTTTTT. The complete variable domain, with remaining parts taken from reference TRBV30 and TRBJ1-4, reads SQTIHQWPATLVQPVGSPLSLECTVEGTSNPNLYWYRQAAGRGLQLLFYSVGIGQISSEVPQNLSASRPQDRQFILSSKKLLLSDSGFYLCAWSPGATNEKLFFGSGTQLSVL.

The chain uses TRBV6-5 and TRBJ2-2; D uncertain. The CDR3 consists of 15 residues. The V gene lost 6 bases and the J gene lost 0 bases, with 11 bases spanning the gap. The germline V gene encodes CDR1 MNHEY and CDR2 SVGAGI. CDR3 sequence reads: CASSLGPSNTGELFF. The CDR3 DNA reads as TGTGCCAGCAGCCTAGGCCCGTCGAACACCGGGGAGCTGTTTTTT.

The chain uses TRBV5-1 and TRBJ1-4; TRBD1 agrees at 9 bases. This CDR3 has 15 amino acids. Unmatched junction bases numbered 5, after V lost 0 bases and J lost 8 bases. CDR1 SGHRS and CDR2 YFSETQ come from the germline V gene. CDR3 coding DNA: TGCGCCAGCAGCTTGGCCGGGACAGGGTACGAAAAACTGTTTTTT. It codes for CASSLAGTGYEKLFF.

The chain recombines TRBV12-5 with TRBJ2-3; tentatively, D is TRBD1 (8 bases). The CDR3 has 14 residues. Germline-derived CDR1 and CDR2 are LGHNT and FRNRAP. Deletions cut 6 bases from V and 5 bases from J, with 15 bases between. CDR3 in amino acids: CASGQGGPLDTQYF. For the CDR3, the DNA is TGTGCTAGTGGACAGGGGGGGCCACTAGATACGCAGTATTTT.

The rearrangement links TRBV7-9 to TRBJ2-7, with D perhaps matching TRBD1 (6 bases). V was clipped by 5 bases and J by 12 bases, with 17 bases between them. This CDR3 region has 12 residues. The germline CDR1 and CDR2 sequences are SEHNR and FQNEAQ (reference sequence). The CDR3: CASSISQGWGYF. The CDR3 DNA follows: TGTGCCAGCAGCATATCACAGGGCTGGGGGTACTTC.

CDR3 region: CASSDGTALTYEQYF. The CDR3 DNA reads as TGCGCCAGCAGCGACGGGACAGCTCTTACCTACGAGCAGTACTTC. J is TRBJ2-7 and V is TRBV5-1; 7 nucleotides match TRBD1. The V and J ends lost 4 bases and 2 bases, in that order; junction bases with no gene match: 9. CDR1 and CDR2 from the germline V gene are SGHRS and YFSETQ. CDR3 length: 15 amino acids.

The CDR3 region has the DNA TGTGCCAGACAGACAATGGGGGGCCTCAATAACACCGGGGAGCTGTTTTTT. Translating it yields CARQTMGGLNNTGELFF. The chain employs TRBV27 and TRBJ2-2; either TRBD1 or TRBD2 may fit D (6 bases each). This CDR3 spans 17 amino acids. Germline CDR1 reads MNHEY; CDR2 reads SMNVEV (reference sequence). Trimming left V 9 bases short and J 2 bases short, with 22 bases between.

CDR3 loop: CSASPTSRDRGHHEQYF. The CDR3, as DNA: TGCAGTGCTAGTCCCACATCCCGGGACAGGGGGCATCACGAGCAGTACTTC. The J gene is TRBJ2-7, the V gene TRBV20-1, with 12 bases aligning to TRBD1. The CDR3 contains 17 residues. The germline V gene has CDR1 DFQATT and CDR2 SNEGSKA (reference sequence). V shed 3 bases and J 5 bases; nucleotides not matched to a gene: 14.

The J gene is TRBJ1-2, the V gene TRBV6-6; tentative D call: TRBD1 (6 bases). The CDR3 length is 14 residues. V was pared by 10 bases and J by 8 bases, with 23 bases between. CDR1 is MNHNY, CDR2 SVGAGI, per germline (reference sequence). For the CDR3, the DNA is TGTGCCATCCAAGCCGTACCAGGGGCTAGCGGCTACACCTTC. It translates to CAIQAVPGASGYTF.